These 25 T cell receptor beta chains came from one sample sequenced in a study of breast tumors, draining lymph nodes, adjacent tissues. TCRdb called the multiplex PCR reads again in MiXCR, with one record for every CDR3 protein. The table shows around 230,000 distinct CDR3 sequences, with about 32% occurring only once. Axillary draining lymph nodes of breast cancer patients supplied the node samples. The sequenced sample was axillary lymph node tissue. These receptor sequences come from a female donor with breast cancer. Some clones in this sample may be carry-over from other donors' samples.

This clonotype was detected ten times or more. The chain employs TRBV19 and TRBJ2-7, with a possible D match to TRBD2 (7 bases). This CDR3 region has 14 residues. V shed 3 bases and J shed 6 bases, with 15 bases lying between them. In germline, CDR1 is LNHDA, CDR2 SQIVND (reference sequence). CDR3 amino acids: CASSISGTRGEQYF. In DNA form, the CDR3 reads TGTGCCAGTAGTATCAGCGGGACACGGGGCGAGCAGTACTTC. Supplemented by reference TRBV19 and TRBJ2-7, the full variable domain reads DGGITQSPKYLFRKEGQNVTLSCEQNLNHDAMYWYRQDPGQGLRLIYYSQIVNDFQKGDIAEGYSVSREKKESFPLTVTSAQKNPTAFYLCASSISGTRGEQYFGPGTRLTVT.

This clonotype has at least ten counts. The V and J genes are TRBV20-1 and TRBJ1-6; no clear D gene. This CDR3 has 10 amino acids. V was clipped by 3 bases and J by 11 bases, with 5 bases between them. Germline V lookup: CDR1 DFQATT, CDR2 SNEGSKA (reference sequence). This chain's CDR3 is CSASGTPLHF. The DNA for the CDR3 is TGCAGTGCTAGCGGGACACCCCTCCACTTT.

This clonotype was detected many times. The chain employs TRBV7-6 and TRBJ2-1; D is ambiguous. V gave up 8 bases and J gave up 0 bases, with 11 bases separating them. Germline assignment: CDR1 SGHVS and CDR2 FNYEAQ. The CDR3 consists of 14 residues. CDR3: CASSSAYSYNEQFF. In nucleotides, the CDR3 is TGTGCCAGCTCCTCGGCTTACTCCTACAATGAGCAGTTCTTC.

Ten or more counts support this clonotype. CDR3: CASSYRSTYEQYF. As DNA, the CDR3 is TGTGCCAGCAGTTATCGCTCCACCTACGAGCAGTACTTC. The J gene is TRBJ2-7, the V gene TRBV6-6; D gene unclear. CDR1 is MNHNY, CDR2 SVGAGI, per germline (reference sequence). The germline V and J ends were trimmed by 3 bases and 2 bases, with 8 bases remaining between them. The CDR3 consists of 13 residues.

This clonotype showed up many times. The rearrangement links TRBV7-9 to TRBJ2-4; either TRBD1 or TRBD2 may supply D (5 bases each). Trimming removed 5 bases at V and 9 bases at J, with 20 bases between. Germline assignment: CDR1 SEHNR and CDR2 FQNEAQ (reference sequence). The CDR3 runs to 15 residues. The CDR3 is CASSENAGWGSIQYF. For the CDR3, the DNA is TGTGCCAGCAGCGAAAACGCAGGGTGGGGGAGCATTCAGTACTTC.

This clonotype has a count of ten or more. V gene TRBV6-4 combines with J gene TRBJ2-1, with 7 bases aligning to TRBD2. Germline values: CDR1 MRHNA, CDR2 SNTAGT. V lost 2 bases and J lost 9; bases outside the gene matches: 7. This CDR3 spans 14 amino acids. The CDR3 here is CASSDKPGLIEQFF. DNA for the CDR3: TGTGCCAGCAGTGACAAGCCGGGACTAATTGAGCAGTTCTTC.

This clonotype was counted at least ten times. The rearrangement uses TRBV4-3 and TRBJ2-7; 7 bases fit TRBD1. The CDR3 is 15 amino acids. The germline V gene has CDR1 LGHNA and CDR2 YSLEER. Trimming removed 4 bases from V and 2 bases from J; junction bases left unmatched: 8. The CDR3 loop is CASSPRDSRTYEQYF. As DNA, the CDR3 is TGCGCCAGCAGCCCCCGGGACAGCCGAACCTACGAGCAGTACTTC.

With respect to this clonotype: A much larger clone differs by one base, so this may be a read error. Likely a read error: the CDR3 ends without its conserved phenylalanine or tryptophan. The chain is built from TRBV30 and TRBJ2-1; D gene unclear. Trimming took 4 bases from V and 0 from J, leaving 10 bases between them. This CDR3 has 14 residues. In germline, CDR1 is GTSNPN, CDR2 SVGIG (reference sequence). This chain's CDR3 is CAWIGRSSYNEQFV. DNA for the CDR3: TGTGCCTGGATTGGAAGGAGCTCCTACAATGAGCAGTTCGTC.

This clonotype came up many times. The chain has TRBV13 and TRBJ2-7; no firm D call. This CDR3 spans 11 amino acids. The germline gives CDR1 PRHDT, CDR2 FYEKMQ (reference sequence). The germline V and J ends were trimmed by 4 bases and 4 bases, with 5 bases remaining between them. The chain's CDR3 is CASSYLYEQYF. CDR3 coding DNA: TGTGCCAGCAGCTACTTGTACGAGCAGTACTTC.

This clonotype has a count of ten or more. This chain joins TRBV30 and TRBJ2-2; the match to TRBD1 covers 11 bases. The V gene end was trimmed by 6 bases and the J gene end by 0 bases; junction bases not matched to a gene: 6. The germline V gene has CDR1 GTSNPN and CDR2 SVGIG (reference sequence). CDR3 length: 16 amino acids. The DNA for the CDR3 is TGTGCCTGCTCTGGGACAGGGGGAACGAACACCGGGGAGCTGTTTTTT. Protein sequence: CACSGTGGTNTGELFF.

This clonotype has more than one count but fewer than ten. This may come from a read error, since a much larger clone is one base off. As the CDR3 is not closed by the conserved phenylalanine or tryptophan, this likely results from a read error. This chain connects TRBV19 to TRBJ2-1; TRBD2 matches at 8 bases. This CDR3 spans 16 amino acids. Germline loops: CDR1 LNHDA, CDR2 SQIVND (reference sequence). V lost 6 bases, J lost 0 bases, and 7 bases stayed unmatched. The DNA for the CDR3 is TGTGCCAGTAGACTAGCGGAGTCGAGCTCCTACAATGAGCAGTTCTCC. Residues: CASRLAESSSYNEQFS.

Points on this clonotype: A much larger clonotype is one base distant, so this may be a read error. The chain couples TRBV12-5 to TRBJ2-3; 8 nucleotides agree with TRBD2. Germline lookup yields CDR1 LGHNT and CDR2 FRNRAP. V shed 3 bases, J shed 4 bases, and the junction held 6 bases outside the gene matches. CDR3 size: 15 residues. This CDR3 reads CASGFGAGGADTQYF. CDR3 coding DNA: TGTGCTAGTGGTTTCGGGGCGGGAGGCGCAGATACGCAGTATTTT.

As to this clonotype: One junction end does not reproduce the germline sequence, and a read error may be involved. The genes are TRBV12-3 or TRBV12-4 and TRBJ1-5, with D possibly matching TRBD1 (5 bases). This CDR3 contains 16 residues. The DNA of the CDR3 is TGTGCCAGCGATAGAGGAGGGACGACGAGCAGTCAGCCCCAGCATTTT. Its protein product is CASDRGGTTSSQPQHF.

To note about this clonotype: At one boundary the junction diverges from the germline segment, which might be a read error. The rearrangement links TRBV5-1 to TRBJ2-7, with D perhaps matching TRBD1 or TRBD2 (5 bases each). The CDR3 has 16 amino acids. Germline loops: CDR1 SGHRS, CDR2 YFSETQ. The CDR3 loop is CASSSEGTLITGELYF. The CDR3 coding sequence is TGCGCCAGCAGCTCCGAAGGGACCCTTATCACCGGGGAGCTGTACTTC.

This CDR3 reads CASSSRTSGLTDTQYF. CDR3 in DNA: TGTGCCAGCAGCTCCAGGACCAGCGGCCTCACAGATACGCAGTATTTT. The genes are TRBV7-2 and TRBJ2-3; TRBD2 is a possible D gene (5 bases). V was clipped by 4 bases and J by 2 bases, with 16 bases between them. The CDR3 consists of 16 residues. Germline V CDR1 and CDR2: SGHTA, FQGNSA.

Only a few counts were recorded for this clonotype. V usage is TRBV6-2 or TRBV6-3 and J usage is TRBJ1-3; D is perhaps TRBD1 (6 bases). Germline V gene data show CDR1 as MNHEY and CDR2 as SVGEGT. V was cut by 5 bases and J by 2 bases, with 10 bases left in between. The CDR3 runs 14 residues. Here the CDR3 reads CASSHGGPGNTIYF. In DNA form, the CDR3 reads TGTGCCAGCAGTCACGGGGGGCCTGGAAACACCATATATTTT.

In this sample, this clonotype turned up a few times. J is TRBJ1-5 and V is TRBV28; no definite D call. Trimming took off 6 bases at V and 2 bases at J, with 14 bases between the two ends. CDR3 length: 15 amino acids. Germline CDR1 MDHEN, CDR2 SYDVKM. CDR3 amino acids: CASSRLKGGNQPQHF. CDR3 DNA: TGTGCCAGCAGCAGATTAAAGGGTGGCAATCAGCCCCAGCATTTT.

There are many counts of this clonotype. This CDR3 reads CSARREETSDTQYF. The CDR3 DNA reads as TGCAGTGCGAGAAGGGAGGAGACCTCGGATACGCAGTATTTT. The genes are TRBV20-1 and TRBJ2-3, with a tentative D call TRBD2 (6 bases). This CDR3 spans 14 amino acids. Trimming removed 6 bases from V and 6 bases from J, with 19 bases in between. Germline CDR1 and CDR2: DFQATT and SNEGSKA (reference sequence).

Worth noting for this clonotype: A clone one base away is much larger, so this may be a read error. Here the CDR3 omits its conserved ending phenylalanine or tryptophan, so a read error is the likely source. The V gene is TRBV20-1, the J gene TRBJ1-2; no firm D call. CDR1 and CDR2 from the germline V gene are DFQATT and SNEGSKA (reference sequence). The CDR3 consists of 10 residues. V lost 8 bases and J lost 7, with 11 bases in between. CDR3 sequence: CSSGGPGYTS. CDR3 bases: TGCAGTTCGGGAGGGCCTGGCTACACCTCC.

This clonotype appeared a few times. A read error is possible here, since a much larger clone lies one base away. The rearrangement joins TRBV20-1 to TRBJ1-5, with D uncertain. The CDR3 extends over 15 amino acids. The germline gives CDR1 DFQATT, CDR2 SNEGSKA (reference sequence). The CDR3 DNA sequence: TGCAGTGCTACCATCGGCCACCCTAGCACTCAGCCCCAGCATTTT. Protein: CSATIGHPSTQPQHF.

This clonotype was seen at least ten times. The chain recombines TRBV28 with TRBJ2-5; D possibly corresponds to TRBD2 (5 bases). Germline loops: CDR1 MDHEN, CDR2 SYDVKM. V lost 5 bases and J lost 6, with 16 bases in between. This CDR3 has 14 amino acids. The CDR3 sequence is CASSPDTSPKTQYF. The CDR3 nucleotides are TGTGCCAGCAGTCCCGATACTAGTCCCAAGACCCAGTACTTC.

The chain couples TRBV14 to TRBJ1-6; D uncertain. There are 13 residues in the CDR3. V lost 2 bases, J lost 7 bases, and 6 bases lay in between. The germline V gene encodes CDR1 SGHDN and CDR2 FVKESK. The CDR3 spells CASSQLGNSPLHF. DNA for the CDR3: TGTGCCAGCAGCCAATTGGGCAATTCACCCCTCCACTTT.

This clonotype was seen ten or more times. The chain couples TRBV20-1 to TRBJ2-1, with a weak D call TRBD2 (6 bases). The CDR3 consists of 14 residues. Germline lookup yields CDR1 DFQATT and CDR2 SNEGSKA (reference sequence). V was cut by 4 bases and J by 4 bases, with 14 bases left in between. The CDR3 region has the DNA TGCAGTGCTATCGGGAGTGGGAAATACAATGAGCAGTTCTTC. This codes for CSAIGSGKYNEQFF.

The table lists this clonotype with many counts. The chain is built from TRBV7-6 and TRBJ2-5; D is perhaps TRBD1 (6 bases). This CDR3 comprises 16 residues. The germline V gene encodes CDR1 SGHVS and CDR2 FNYEAQ. Trimming shortened V by 1 base and J by 5 bases, and 17 bases separated the two germline ends. This CDR3 is CASSLEGQGLVETQYF. For the CDR3, the DNA is TGTGCCAGCAGCTTAGAGGGACAAGGGTTGGTCGAGACCCAGTACTTC.

Worth noting for this clonotype: Mismatch with germline at one junction end may stem from a read error. The CDR3: CTSSLGRGRDF. DNA for the CDR3: TGCACCAGCAGCTTGGGACGCGGGAGGGACTTC. The chain uses TRBV5-1 and TRBJ2-5; TRBD2 aligns across 9 bases. Germline V CDR1 and CDR2: SGHRS, YFSETQ. The CDR3 contains 11 residues.